The T cell receptor (beta chain) described here comes from a study of T-cell reconstitution after alpha-beta-depleted transplantation in children. Losses at the gene ends were 0 bases for V and 10 bases for J; bases not matched to a gene: 7. Germline-derived CDR1 and CDR2 are LGHDT and YNNKEL (reference sequence). This CDR3 contains 15 residues. Construction of the TCRbeta library involved unique molecular identifiers. TCRdb reprocessed the PCR reads via MiXCR and lists one record per CDR3 protein. Of some 500,000 distinct CDR3 sequences listed, 15% to 20% were seen once; the top ten hold 3% to 4%. The gene calls are TRBV3-1 and TRBJ2-1; 9 positions match TRBD2. This receptor was taken from a human donor who donated a stem cell graft to a child with acute lymphoblastic leukemia. Sequences were derived from PBMCs from the stem cell graft donor, sampled from the stem cell graft. CDR3 coding DNA: TGTGCCAGCAGCCAAGATGGCCTAGCGGGATCCGAGCAGTTCTTC. The encoded protein is CASSQDGLAGSEQFF.